Below, 20 T cell receptor beta chains from the same sample are listed, as sequenced in a study of T cells in Graves' hyperthyroidism and ophthalmopathy (dated by TCRdb to between 2017 and 2020). Receptor libraries were prepared by multiplex PCR. Sequencing used an Illumina HiSeq 2000. TCR beta CDR3 regions were amplified from RNA transcripts. The first round of RT-PCR for the TCR CDR3 was performed with the HTBI primer set and the Qiagen OneStep RT-PCR kit. TCRdb itself trimmed the public reads at Q25 with fastp, ran MiXCR and retained productive beta chains. Rows merge per CDR3 protein into single entries with the most common DNA and genes. For this sample there are 410,000 or so distinct CDR3 sequences; roughly 14% appear just once. Roughly an eighth of the sample rests with the top ten. The sequenced sample consisted of blood. The receptors stem from a man aged 18 to 29 with Graves' ophthalmopathy.

This clonotype was detected only a few times. Being one base from a much bigger clone, this may be a read error. The gene calls are TRBV10-3 and TRBJ1-2, with 10 bases fitting TRBD1. J gave up 7 bases and V 8 bases, and 7 bases lay outside the gene matches. This CDR3 has 13 amino acids. The V gene's germline CDR1 is ENHRY and CDR2 SYGVKD. The CDR3 sequence: CAIDRTGGSGYTF. In DNA form, the CDR3 reads TGTGCCATCGACCGGACAGGGGGGTCTGGCTACACCTTC.

Ten or more counts support this clonotype. The V and J genes are TRBV13 and TRBJ2-3, with TRBD1 as a possible D gene (6 bases). Trimming stripped 5 bases from V and 2 bases from J, with 11 bases between. Germline V CDR1 and CDR2: PRHDT, FYEKMQ (reference sequence). The CDR3 length is 14 residues. CDR3 bases: TGTGCCAGCAGCCAACAGGGTTACACAGATACGCAGTATTTT. Translation: CASSQQGYTDTQYF.

A remark on this clonotype: Relative to the germline gene, one junction end is altered; a read error may explain this. This chain joins TRBV4-2 and TRBJ2-5; D not certain. TRBJ2-1 matches the DNA end more closely, so the J call is doubtful. The CDR3 has 14 residues. Germline V gene lookup returns CDR1 LGHNA and CDR2 YNFKEQ. The CDR3 is CAGSQDSRQETQFF. The CDR3 DNA reads TGTGCCGGCAGCCAAGATAGCAGGCAAGAGACCCAGTTCTTC.

The rearrangement links TRBV5-4 to TRBJ2-4; 8 bases are a match to TRBD2. V was clipped by 5 bases and J by 7 bases; unmatched bases: 11. The CDR3 loop spans 15 amino acids. CDR1 is SGHNT and CDR2 is YYREEE in the germline V gene (reference sequence). CDR3 in DNA: TGTGCCAGCAGTTCGGCCGGGGGGGCCTTGAACATTCAGTACTTC. Its translation: CASSSAGGALNIQYF.

V gene TRBV15 combines with J gene TRBJ2-1; 9 bases agree with TRBD1. The germline V gene encodes CDR1 LNHNV and CDR2 YYDKDF (reference sequence). With V trimmed by 6 bases and J by 0 bases, 3 bases remained unmatched. This CDR3 region has 15 residues. In DNA, the CDR3 is TGTGCCACCAGATTGGACAGGGGCTCCTACAATGAGCAGTTCTTC. This encodes CATRLDRGSYNEQFF.

The V and J genes are TRBV4-2 and TRBJ2-5; 9 nucleotides agree with TRBD2. V gave up 2 bases and J gave up 4 bases; unmatched junction bases: 14. The CDR3 has 18 residues. Germline CDR1 is LGHNA and CDR2 is YNFKEQ. The CDR3 spells CASSQRAVAGAGGETQYF. CDR3 coding DNA: TGTGCCAGCAGCCAAAGGGCGGTAGCGGGGGCTGGGGGAGAGACCCAGTACTTC.

This clonotype was seen at least ten times. The genes are TRBV7-9 and TRBJ2-1; no reliable D call. V lost 5 bases, J lost 2 bases, and 13 bases lay in between. Germline CDR1 and CDR2: SEHNR and FQNEAQ (reference sequence). This CDR3 has 15 residues. The CDR3 region has the DNA TGTGCCAGCAGCCTCCCCCGGGCAACCTACAATGAGCAGTTCTTC. The encoded protein is CASSLPRATYNEQFF.

Details on this clonotype: A clone one base away is much larger, so this may be a read error. The V and J genes are TRBV4-1 and TRBJ2-3, with TRBD2 as a possible D gene (6 bases). Germline assignment: CDR1 MGHRA and CDR2 YSYEKL. V dropped 4 bases and J dropped 0 bases, with 8 bases sitting between them. The CDR3 has 14 amino acids. DNA of the CDR3: TGCGCCAGCAGCCGGAGGGTCAGCACAGATACGCAGTATTTT. It codes for CASSRRVSTDTQYF.

This clonotype appeared a few times. V gene TRBV3-1 combines with J gene TRBJ2-5; D call uncertain. The germline CDR1 and CDR2 sequences are LGHDT and YNNKEL (reference sequence). The CDR3 has 13 residues. Deletions cut 3 bases from V and 0 bases from J, with 5 bases between. The CDR3 reads CASSHRHQETQYF. CDR3 sequence (DNA): TGTGCCAGCAGCCATAGGCACCAAGAGACCCAGTACTTC.

In this sample, this clonotype turned up many times. The chain employs TRBV10-1 and TRBJ2-1, with D possibly matching TRBD2 (6 bases). From germline, CDR1 is WNHNN and CDR2 SYGVQD (reference sequence). The CDR3 has 15 amino acids. Trimming removed 5 bases at V and 2 bases at J, with 13 bases between. The CDR3 bases are TGCGCCAGCAGTTCGTCGGGAGTTCCCTACAATGAGCAGTTCTTC. It is translated as CASSSSGVPYNEQFF.

This clonotype was observed many times. This chain joins TRBV7-8 and TRBJ1-2; TRBD1 matches 12 bases. CDR3 size: 13 residues. The germline CDR1 and CDR2 sequences are SGHVS and FQNEAQ. V lost 5 bases, J lost 8 bases, and 3 bases stayed unmatched. The chain's CDR3 is CASSAGTGGGYTF. CDR3 coding DNA: TGTGCCAGCAGCGCCGGGACAGGGGGCGGCTACACCTTC.

This clonotype has just one count. A much larger clone lies a single base off, so this may be a read error. This rearrangement joins TRBV10-1 to TRBJ2-7; D possibly uses TRBD1 or TRBD2 (5 bases each). The V end was cut by 8 bases, the J end by 5 bases, with 19 bases between. Germline V CDR1 and CDR2: WNHNN, SYGVQD (reference sequence). The CDR3 loop spans 14 amino acids. The CDR3 nucleotides are TGCGCCAGCGGAGCCGGGGCAGGCGGCAACGAGCAGTACTTC. Amino acids: CASGAGAGGNEQYF.

This clonotype has only a few counts. The J gene is TRBJ2-5, the V gene TRBV15; no reliable D call. This CDR3 comprises 13 residues. Trimming pared 0 bases from V and 4 bases from J, leaving 6 bases between. The germline gives CDR1 LNHNV, CDR2 YYDKDF (reference sequence). CDR3 protein: CATSRDSGETQYF. As DNA, the CDR3 is TGTGCCACCAGCAGAGATTCGGGAGAGACCCAGTACTTC.

The chain joins TRBV4-1 to TRBJ2-5; D is uncertain. Deletions cut 1 base from V and 5 bases from J, with 8 bases between. CDR1 and CDR2 from the germline V gene are MGHRA and YSYEKL. The CDR3 runs 13 residues. CDR3 amino acids: CASSQAGGETQYF. The CDR3 DNA follows: TGCGCCAGCAGCCAAGCGGGTGGGGAGACCCAGTACTTC.

This clonotype showed up many times. The rearrangement uses TRBV3-1 and TRBJ2-7, with D tentatively TRBD1 or TRBD2 (5 bases each). Germline V gene lookup returns CDR1 LGHDT and CDR2 YNNKEL (reference sequence). The CDR3 is 14 residues long. The ends were cut back, 4 bases at V and 3 bases at J, with 13 bases in the middle. CDR3 nucleotide sequence: TGTGCCAGCAGCCGGGGACCAGCAATCTACGAGCAGTACTTC. Translated: CASSRGPAIYEQYF.

A few counts support this clonotype. The rearrangement uses TRBV5-1 and TRBJ2-1; 13 bases map to TRBD2. V gave up 2 bases and J gave up 4 bases; unmatched junction bases: 6. The length of the CDR3 is 17 residues. Germline V gene lookup returns CDR1 SGHRS and CDR2 YFSETQ. The CDR3 DNA follows: TGCGCCAGCAGCTTCGGACTAGCGGGAGAGAAATACAATGAGCAGTTCTTC. It codes for CASSFGLAGEKYNEQFF.

This clonotype was found many times. The rearrangement uses TRBV6-6 and TRBJ2-7, with 10 bases lining up with TRBD2. Trimming cost V 0 bases and J 5 bases; bases outside gene matches: 10. The CDR3 has 17 residues. CDR1 MNHNY and CDR2 SVGAGI come from the germline V gene (reference sequence). The DNA for the CDR3 is TGTGCCAGCAGTTACTCGATGGGGACTAGCGTTAGAGACGAGCAGTACTTC. This translates into CASSYSMGTSVRDEQYF.

This clonotype was recorded at least ten times. The V and J genes are TRBV10-2 and TRBJ2-7; 11 bases line up with TRBD1. J was trimmed by 5 bases and V by 7 bases; bases with no gene match: 10. Looked up from germline, CDR1 is WSHSY and CDR2 is SAAADI. The CDR3 has 15 amino acids. CDR3 coding DNA: TGCGCCAGCATACAGCCGGGACAGGGGGACCACGAGCAGTACTTC. This translates into CASIQPGQGDHEQYF.

The V call is TRBV11-2, the J call TRBJ2-5; 7 bases map to TRBD2. The trim removed 5 bases at V and 5 bases at J, leaving 8 bases unmatched. The CDR3 totals 14 residues. Germline V gene sequence: CDR1 SGHAT, CDR2 FQNNGV. CDR3 protein: CASSAYSSGETQYF. The CDR3 bases are TGTGCCAGCAGCGCCTATTCTAGCGGTGAGACCCAGTACTTC.

This clonotype came up many times. The chain carries TRBV5-1 and TRBJ2-4; possible D gene TRBD1, 6 bases. The V gene lost 1 base and the J gene lost 9 bases, with 20 bases spanning the gap. Germline CDR1 is SGHRS and CDR2 is YFSETQ. This CDR3 comprises 16 residues. CDR3 sequence: CASSLKSPNRTVIQYF. The CDR3, as DNA: TGCGCCAGCAGCTTGAAGTCCCCCAACCGGACAGTCATTCAGTACTTC.